This T cell receptor beta chain comes out of a study of T-cell reconstitution after alpha-beta-depleted transplantation in children (dated by TCRdb to 2016 to 2017). For the study in its entirety: The study quantitatively tracked T-cell immune reconstitution after TCRalphabeta/CD19-depleted allogeneic hematopoietic cell transplantation in children using TCR repertoire profiling.

Relative to germline, V is 0 bases shorter and J is 13 bases shorter, with 8 bases between their ends. Reading from cysteine to phenylalanine, the CDR3 counts 12 amino acids. The only DNA kept is the CDR3, 36 bases in frame from the first base. CDR1 SGHDT and CDR2 YYEEEE were looked up in the germline V gene. This clonotype occurred many times. Its recognized antigen is unknown. No base quality information exists; no much larger clone differs at one position. The library was made by PCR. TCRdb shows the sequencer as Illumina HiSeq 2500. TCR libraries were prepared with molecular barcoding, using unique molecular identifiers to normalize TCRbeta repertoire quantification. Through fastp at Q25 and MiXCR, TCRdb rebuilt clones from the public reads, retaining in-frame beta chains. CDR3 protein sequences are deduplicated, and each keeps its most common genes and DNA. Across this sample there are around 600,000 distinct CDR3 sequences, with roughly 15% seen only once. The ten largest clones capture approximately 1% of the sample.

Specimen: PBMCs from the stem cell graft donor, collected from the stem cell graft. The V gene is TRBV5-6 and the J gene is TRBJ1-6, with a weak D call of TRBD1 (5 bases match). The receptor's source is a human donor who donated a stem cell graft to a child with acute myeloid leukemia. The nucleotide sequence is TGTGCCAGCAGCTTGGCGGGGCAGCCCCTCCACTTT. Its protein is CASSLAGQPLHF.